Below, 8 T cell receptor beta chains from the same sample are listed, as sequenced in a study of blood T cell repertoires in COVID-19 (dated by TCRdb to the early 2020s). The library was built by means of the immunoSEQ multiplex PCR assay. The table comes from immuneACCESS by way of TCRdb, which keeps in-frame sequences with V and J called. Part of the clones is missing from these tables; in studies checked, under half for an unresolved V gene and the rest for unknown reasons. The sample data list approximately 15,000 clones, and more than 70% of these were observed just once. The ten top clones hold 16% of the sample. The sequenced sample consisted of peripheral blood. The receptor set was obtained from a human donor in a cohort sampled during active COVID-19.

The chain employs TRBV15 and TRBJ1-1; D not resolved. CDR3 length: 13 amino acids. Looked up from germline, CDR1 is LNHNV and CDR2 is YYDKDF (reference sequence). V dropped 8 bases and J dropped 2 bases, with 12 bases sitting between them. Here the CDR3 DNA reads TGTGCCACCGACGGCGGGAGAAACACTGAAGCTTTCTTT. This sequence encodes CATDGGRNTEAFF. Combining the CDR3 with reference TRBV15 and TRBJ1-1 gives the whole variable domain DAMVIQNPRYQVTQFGKPVTLSCSQTLNHNVMYWYQQKSSQAPKLLFHYYDKDFNNEADTPDNFQSRRPNTSFCFLDIRSPGLGDTAMYLCATDGGRNTEAFFGQGTRLTVV.

The chain combines TRBV4-3 with TRBJ1-1; a weak D match, TRBD1 (6 bases). With 8 bases removed from V and 0 bases from J, the gap between germline ends came to 10 bases. CDR3 length: 13 residues. Germline loops: CDR1 LGHNA, CDR2 YSLEER. For the CDR3, the DNA is TGCGCCAGCGGCTGGACAGTGAACACTGAAGCTTTCTTT. This codes for CASGWTVNTEAFF.

The chain joins TRBV28 to TRBJ2-7, with D perhaps matching TRBD1 (5 bases). The CDR3 consists of 15 residues. V lost 5 bases, J lost 3 bases, and 17 bases lay in between. CDR1 and CDR2 (germline): MDHEN, SYDVKM. Here the CDR3 reads CASSPLGQGGYEQYF. The CDR3 coding sequence is TGTGCCAGCAGTCCCCTCGGGCAGGGCGGCTACGAGCAGTACTTC.

This clone came up a few times. The rearrangement links TRBV28 to TRBJ2-7; D is perhaps TRBD1 (6 bases). The CDR3 spans 14 residues. Germline-derived CDR1 and CDR2 are MDHEN and SYDVKM. Trimming shortened V by 6 bases and J by 6 bases, and 18 bases separated the two germline ends. The CDR3 DNA reads TGTGCCAGCAGAATCGCCACAGGGTTCTCCGAGCAGTACTTC. Protein sequence: CASRIATGFSEQYF.

This chain links TRBV20-1 with TRBJ1-6; TRBD1 might be the D (5 bases). The CDR3 is 11 amino acids. V was shortened by 6 bases and J by 17 bases, with 17 bases between the two germline ends. From germline, CDR1 is DFQATT and CDR2 SNEGSKA (reference sequence). CDR3 in amino acids: CSAKTAGRVHF. CDR3 coding DNA: TGCAGTGCGAAGACGGCAGGGAGGGTCCACTTT.

In its sample, this clone ranks as medium-sized. The CDR3 loop reads CASSYRGDEKLFF. The CDR3 DNA sequence: TGTGCCAGCAGTTACAGGGGTGATGAAAAACTGTTTTTT. The chain joins TRBV6-2 or TRBV6-3 to TRBJ1-4; TRBD1 is a possible D gene (5 bases). This CDR3 spans 13 amino acids. V was trimmed by 2 bases and J by 6 bases, leaving 7 bases between them. Germline assignment: CDR1 MNHEY and CDR2 SVGEGT.

The chain employs TRBV5-1 and TRBJ2-2, with D perhaps matching TRBD2 (6 bases). V was clipped by 4 bases and J by 3 bases, with 13 bases between them. The CDR3 sequence is 15 residues long. The germline gives CDR1 SGHRS, CDR2 YFSETQ. The CDR3 reads CASSPGLRDTGELFF. CDR3 bases: TGCGCCAGCAGCCCGGGACTGCGGGACACCGGGGAGCTGTTTTTT.

The chain joins TRBV6-4 to TRBJ1-5; the D gene is possibly TRBD1 (6 bases). Germline CDR1 and CDR2: MRHNA and SNTAGT. V lost 6 bases, J lost 7 bases, and 13 bases lay in between. The CDR3 is 13 residues long. The CDR3 here is CASSAQGGQPQHF. CDR3 DNA sequence: TGTGCCAGCAGCGCACAGGGTGGGCAGCCCCAGCATTTT.